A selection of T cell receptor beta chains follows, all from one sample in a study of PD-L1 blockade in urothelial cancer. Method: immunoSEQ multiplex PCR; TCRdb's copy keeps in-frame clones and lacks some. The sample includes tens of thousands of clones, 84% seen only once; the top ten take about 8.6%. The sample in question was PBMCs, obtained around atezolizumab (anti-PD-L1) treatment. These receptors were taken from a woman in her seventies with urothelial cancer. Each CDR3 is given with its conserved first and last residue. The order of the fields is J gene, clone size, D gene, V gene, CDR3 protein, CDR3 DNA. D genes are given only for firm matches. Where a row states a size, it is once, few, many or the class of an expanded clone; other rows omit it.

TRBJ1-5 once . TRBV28 CASRGTTGGQSAPQHF TGTGCCAGCAGGGGGACAACCGGGGGGCAATCAGCGCCCCAGCATTTT
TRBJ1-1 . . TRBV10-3 CAISDPPHRDAFF TGTGCCATCAGTGACCCACCGCACAGGGATGCTTTCTTT
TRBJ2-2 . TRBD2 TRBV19 CASSIPSGGFSEANTGELFF TGTGCCAGTAGTATTCCCTCGGGAGGGTTTTCTGAAGCGAACACCGGGGAGCTGTTTTTT
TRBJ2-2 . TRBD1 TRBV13 CASSSGTASNTGELFF TGTGCCAGCAGCTCCGGGACAGCATCGAACACCGGGGAGCTGTTTTTT
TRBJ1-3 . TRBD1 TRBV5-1 CASSLYGTGFSGNTIYF TGCGCCAGCAGCTTGTACGGGACAGGCTTCTCTGGAAACACCATATATTTT
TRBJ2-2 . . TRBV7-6 CASSMDVGAGELFF TGTGCCAGCAGCATGGACGTCGGGGCCGGGGAGCTGTTTTTT
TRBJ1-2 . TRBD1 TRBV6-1 CASDRGANYGYTF TGTGCCAGCGACAGGGGAGCTAACTATGGCTACACCTTC
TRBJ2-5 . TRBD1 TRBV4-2 CASSQALGQGQETQYF TGTGCCAGCAGCCAAGCCCTTGGACAGGGACAAGAGACCCAGTACTTC
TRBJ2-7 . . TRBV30 CAWTGNSYEQYF TGTGCCTGGACGGGAAATTCCTACGAGCAGTACTTC
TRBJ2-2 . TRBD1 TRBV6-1 CASSPGTGSGELFF TGTGCCAGCAGCCCCGGGACAGGGTCCGGGGAGCTGTTTTTT
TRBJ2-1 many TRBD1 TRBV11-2 CASSQTGTGVNEQFF TGTGCCAGCAGTCAAACCGGGACAGGGGTCAATGAGCAGTTCTTC
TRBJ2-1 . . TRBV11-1 CASSFSSEQFF TGTGCCAGCAGCTTCTCCTCGGAGCAGTTCTTC
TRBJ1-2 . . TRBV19 CASSDSLNYGYTF TGTGCCAGTAGTGACAGTCTAAACTATGGCTACACCTTC
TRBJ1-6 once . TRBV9 CASSVTENYNSPLHF TGTGCCAGCAGCGTGACAGAGAACTATAATTCACCCCTCCACTTT
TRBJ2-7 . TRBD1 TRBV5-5 CASSWNRGDSEQYF TGTGCCAGCAGCTGGAACAGGGGGGACTCCGAGCAGTACTTC
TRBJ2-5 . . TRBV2 CASSPLGLPQETQYF TGTGCCAGCAGTCCATTAGGACTACCACAAGAGACCCAGTACTTC
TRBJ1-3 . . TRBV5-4 CASSPGGRGAGNTIYF TGTGCCAGCAGCCCGGGGGGTCGGGGCGCCGGAAACACCATATATTTT
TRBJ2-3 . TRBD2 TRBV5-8 CASSIERVSGGADTQYF TGTGCCAGCAGCATCGAAAGAGTTAGCGGGGGGGCAGATACGCAGTATTTT
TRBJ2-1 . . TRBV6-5 CASRIGGLSYNEQFF TGTGCCAGCAGGATCGGGGGGCTATCCTACAATGAGCAGTTCTTC
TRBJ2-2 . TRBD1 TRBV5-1 CASSSPGQGAIGELFF TGCGCCAGCAGCTCACCGGGACAGGGGGCCATCGGGGAGCTGTTTTTT
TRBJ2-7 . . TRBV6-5 CASSPSRSYEQYF TGTGCCAGCAGTCCGTCGAGATCCTACGAGCAGTACTTC
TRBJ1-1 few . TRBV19 CASSLTENTEAFF TGTGCCAGTAGTTTGACAGAGAACACTGAAGCTTTCTTT
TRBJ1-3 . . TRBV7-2 CASSSTGSGNTIYF TGTGCCAGCAGCTCCACAGGGTCTGGAAACACCATATATTTT
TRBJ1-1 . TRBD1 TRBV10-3 CAIKKDRGVDTEAFF TGTGCCATCAAGAAGGACAGGGGCGTCGACACTGAAGCTTTCTTT
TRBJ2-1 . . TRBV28 CASSLGRGAEQFF TGTGCCAGCAGTTTAGGACGGGGGGCGGAGCAGTTCTTC
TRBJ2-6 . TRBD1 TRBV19 CASSTLTGGSGANVLTF TGTGCCAGTAGTACCCTGACAGGGGGGTCTGGGGCCAACGTCCTGACTTTC
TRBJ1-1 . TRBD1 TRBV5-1 CASSWLGTGNTEAFF TGCGCCAGCAGCTGGCTTGGGACAGGAAACACTGAAGCTTTCTTT
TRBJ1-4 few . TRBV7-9 CASSFRREGEKLFF TGTGCCAGCAGCTTCCGCAGGGAGGGGGAAAAACTGTTTTTT
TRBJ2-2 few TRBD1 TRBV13 CASSLDRDRGRVGGELFF TGTGCCAGCAGCTTAGACCGGGACAGGGGGCGAGTCGGCGGGGAGCTGTTTTTT
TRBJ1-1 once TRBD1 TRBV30 CAWSGGETGAEAFF TGTGCCTGGAGTGGGGGAGAAACAGGGGCTGAAGCTTTCTTT
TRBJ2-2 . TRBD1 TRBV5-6 CASSFAGTGGVGTGELFF TGTGCCAGCAGCTTTGCCGGGACAGGGGGCGTGGGCACCGGGGAGCTGTTTTTT
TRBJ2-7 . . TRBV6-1 CASTRQNSYEQYF TGTGCCAGCACCCGACAGAACTCCTACGAGCAGTACTTC
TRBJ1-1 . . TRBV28 CASSLYRGAGTEAFF TGTGCCAGCAGTTTATATCGGGGGGCTGGCACTGAAGCTTTCTTT
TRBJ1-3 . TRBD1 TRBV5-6 CASRQTGFGNTIYF TGTGCCAGCAGACAGACAGGGTTTGGAAACACCATATATTTT
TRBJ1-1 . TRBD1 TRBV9 CASSDGTGGWNTEAFF TGTGCCAGCAGCGACGGGACAGGGGGCTGGAACACTGAAGCTTTCTTT
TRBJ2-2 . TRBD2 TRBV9 CASSVVGGSGELFF TGTGCCAGCAGCGTAGTGGGGGGGTCCGGGGAGCTGTTTTTT
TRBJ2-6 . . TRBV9 CASSRSGGANVLTF TGTGCCAGCAGCCGAAGCGGTGGGGCCAACGTCCTGACTTTC
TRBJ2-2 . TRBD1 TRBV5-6 CASSRSGTGGTGELFF TGTGCCAGCAGCCGATCCGGGACAGGGGGTACCGGGGAGCTGTTTTTT
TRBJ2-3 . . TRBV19 CASSARDISSTDTQYF TGTGCCAGTAGTGCAAGGGACATCTCTAGCACAGATACGCAGTATTTT
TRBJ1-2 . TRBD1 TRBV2 CASSEARDSYGYTF TGTGCCAGCAGTGAAGCCCGGGACAGCTATGGCTACACCTTC
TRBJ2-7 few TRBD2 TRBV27 CASRPGLGTYEQYF TGTGCCAGCAGGCCGGGACTAGGGACCTACGAGCAGTACTTC
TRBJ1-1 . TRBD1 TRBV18 CASSTGKGIGVNTEAFF TGTGCCAGCTCGACAGGGAAGGGGATCGGGGTGAACACTGAAGCTTTCTTT
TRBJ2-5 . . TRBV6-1 CASTPHGWTQYF TGTGCCAGTACCCCCCACGGGTGGACCCAGTACTTC
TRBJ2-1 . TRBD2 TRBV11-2 CASSLDGGGYNEQFF TGTGCCAGCAGCTTAGATGGCGGGGGTTATAATGAGCAGTTCTTC
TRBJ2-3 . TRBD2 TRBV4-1 CASSQVLAGFDTDTQYF TGCGCCAGCAGCCAAGTTCTAGCGGGATTTGACACAGATACGCAGTATTTT
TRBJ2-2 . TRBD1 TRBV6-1 CASSEGVDRGHGGELFF TGTGCCAGCAGTGAAGGTGTTGACAGGGGGCATGGCGGGGAGCTGTTTTTT
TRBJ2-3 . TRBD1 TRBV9 CASSPSDRDRQYF TGTGCCAGCAGTCCGTCGGACAGGGATAGGCAGTATTTT
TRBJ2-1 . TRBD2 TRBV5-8 CASSDTGTSGTVEQFF TGTGCCAGCAGTGATACCGGGACTAGCGGGACCGTGGAGCAGTTCTTC
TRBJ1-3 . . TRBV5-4 CASSYSGGNTIYF TGTGCCAGCAGTTATTCGGGAGGAAACACCATATATTTT
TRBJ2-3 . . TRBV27 CASKEGGSGTDTQYF TGTGCCAGCAAAGAGGGGGGGTCGGGCACAGATACGCAGTATTTT
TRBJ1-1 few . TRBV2 CASSEGGYTEAFF TGTGCCAGCAGTGAAGGGGGCTACACTGAAGCTTTCTTT
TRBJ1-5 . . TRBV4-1 CASSQDRGTGKDQPQHF TGCGCCAGCAGCCAAGATCGTGGAACAGGGAAAGATCAGCCCCAGCATTTT
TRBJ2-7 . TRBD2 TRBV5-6 CASSPGTGGLYYEQYF TGTGCCAGCAGCCCCGGAACGGGGGGGCTTTACTACGAGCAGTACTTC
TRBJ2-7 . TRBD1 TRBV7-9 CASSLVGTGAYEQYF TGTGCCAGCAGCTTAGTGGGGACAGGTGCCTACGAGCAGTACTTC
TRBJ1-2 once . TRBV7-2 CASTGGEGYYGYTF TGTGCCAGTACGGGGGGGGAAGGCTACTATGGCTACACCTTC